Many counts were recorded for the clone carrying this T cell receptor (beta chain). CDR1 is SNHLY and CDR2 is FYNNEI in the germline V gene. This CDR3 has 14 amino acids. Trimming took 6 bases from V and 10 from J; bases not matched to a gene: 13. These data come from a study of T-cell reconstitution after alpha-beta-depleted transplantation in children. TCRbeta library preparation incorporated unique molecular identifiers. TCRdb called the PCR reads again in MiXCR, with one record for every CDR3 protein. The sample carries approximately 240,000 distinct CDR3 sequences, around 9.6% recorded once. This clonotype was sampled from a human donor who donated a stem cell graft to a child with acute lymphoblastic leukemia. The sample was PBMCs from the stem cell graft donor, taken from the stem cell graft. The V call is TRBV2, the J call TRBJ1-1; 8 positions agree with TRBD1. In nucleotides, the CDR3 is TGTGCCAGCAGGGAACAATATATCGGGACAGGAGCTTTCTTT. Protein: CASREQYIGTGAFF. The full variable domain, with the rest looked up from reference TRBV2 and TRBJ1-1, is EPEVTQTPSHQVTQMGQEVILRCVPISNHLYFYWYRQILGQKVEFLVSFYNNEISEKSEIFDDQFSVERPDGSNFTLKIRSTKLEDSAMYFCASREQYIGTGAFFGQGTRLTVV.